The subject of this entry is one TCR beta chain. Germline V gene lookup returns CDR1 LNHNV and CDR2 YYDKDF (reference sequence). With 5 bases clipped from V and 5 bases from J, the junction kept 11 bases outside the gene matches. This CDR3 contains 16 residues. The data were produced by immunoSEQ multiplex PCR, yet TCRdb's version contains in-frame clones alone and is incomplete. This sample has roughly 100,000 clones, with about 85% found just once. These data come from a study of OX40 agonist ivuxolimab in advanced cancers. The source is an adult with an advanced solid tumor such as melanoma, head and neck, liver or kidney cancer. The chain recombines TRBV15 with TRBJ1-1; 10 bases match TRBD1. Sequencing used CD4+ or CD8+ T cells sorted from blood, obtained in a trial of the OX40 agonist ivuxolimab. CDR3 residues: CATSLPRTGGRTEAFF. The CDR3 coding sequence is TGTGCCACCAGCCTTCCCCGGACAGGGGGAAGAACTGAAGCTTTCTTT.